The sequence of this T cell receptor (beta chain) was determined in a study of T-cell memory formation after mild COVID-19. The wider study: Each donor largely had its own TCR clusters.

The CDR3 sequence is 14 residues long. CDR1 and CDR2 from the germline V gene are PRHDT and FYEKMQ (reference sequence). V trimming: 7 bases; J trimming: 4 bases; junction bases outside the gene matches: 7. TCRdb independently ran MiXCR on the 5' RACE reads; one entry per CDR3 protein. The sample has under 250,000 distinct CDR3 sequences; approximately 10% are singletons. The J gene is TRBJ2-7, the V gene TRBV13; 10 bases are shared with TRBD1. Sequenced: PBMCs or a T cell subset sorted from them (not recorded which). The receptor was derived from a man between 18 and 29 years old who had mild COVID-19 (a few samples of this study predate the infection). Cell type and time point are not known. CDR3 DNA: TGTGCCAGCACCTTCGGGACAGGGGATTACGAGCAGTACTTC. Translating it yields CASTFGTGDYEQYF.